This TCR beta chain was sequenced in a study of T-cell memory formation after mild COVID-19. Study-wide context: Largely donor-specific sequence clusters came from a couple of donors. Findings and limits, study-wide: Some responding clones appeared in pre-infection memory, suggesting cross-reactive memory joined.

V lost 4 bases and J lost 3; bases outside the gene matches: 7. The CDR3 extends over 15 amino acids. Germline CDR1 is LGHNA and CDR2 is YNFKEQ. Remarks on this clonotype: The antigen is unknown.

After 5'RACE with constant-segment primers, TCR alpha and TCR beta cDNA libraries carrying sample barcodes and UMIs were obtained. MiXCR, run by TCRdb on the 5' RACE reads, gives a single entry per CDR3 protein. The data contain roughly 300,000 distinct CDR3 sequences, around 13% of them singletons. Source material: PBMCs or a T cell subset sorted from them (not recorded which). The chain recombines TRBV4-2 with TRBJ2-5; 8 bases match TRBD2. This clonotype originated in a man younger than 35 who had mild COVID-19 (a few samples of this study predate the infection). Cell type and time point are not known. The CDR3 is CASSPRERGKETQYF. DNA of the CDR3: TGTGCCAGCAGCCCCAGGGAGCGGGGGAAAGAGACCCAGTACTTC.